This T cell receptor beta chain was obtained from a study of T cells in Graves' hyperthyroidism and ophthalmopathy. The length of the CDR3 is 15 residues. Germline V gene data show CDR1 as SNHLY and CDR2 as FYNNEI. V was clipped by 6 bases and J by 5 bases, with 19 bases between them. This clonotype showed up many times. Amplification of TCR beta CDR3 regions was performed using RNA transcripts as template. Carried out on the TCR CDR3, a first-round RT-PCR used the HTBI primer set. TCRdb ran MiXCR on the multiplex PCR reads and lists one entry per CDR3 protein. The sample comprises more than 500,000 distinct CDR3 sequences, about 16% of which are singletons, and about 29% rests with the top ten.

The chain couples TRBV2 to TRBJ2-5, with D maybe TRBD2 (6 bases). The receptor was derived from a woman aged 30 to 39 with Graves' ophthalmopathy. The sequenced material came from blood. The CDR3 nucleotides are TGTGCCAGCAGCCGACCCCCGGGACTTTTTGAGACCCAGTACTTC. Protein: CASSRPPGLFETQYF.